The TCR beta chain under discussion was sequenced for a study of cytomegalovirus exposure and HLA in healthy donors (dated by TCRdb to the late 2010s). Regarding the study in general: In an earlier analysis of 450 to 750 of the donors, 276 Gb of sequence data and 117 million unique TCR beta sequences from 180 million or so T cells were reported. An early release that covered roughly 600 HLA-typed donors contained approximately 300 gigabases of sequencing data and some 87 million unique TCR sequences. The genetic ancestry cluster associated with self-reported Caucasian donors included roughly 84% of the roughly 390 genotyped donors. The aim of the study was to test whether cataloging public T cell receptors could identify signatures of past pathogen exposure. Using immunosequencing, the study profiled T cell repertoires from fewer than 850 subjects and related those repertoires to cytomegalovirus serostatus. Besides the first cohort of about 730 subjects, a separate validation cohort made up of 90 to 150 different subjects was used. High-throughput TCR immunosequencing, statistical association of individual TCRs with disease status, and machine learning were combined to predict cytomegalovirus infection status. A later analysis re-analyzed previously published TCR beta repertoires from 660 or so donors and added high-resolution HLA genotyping to study TCR occurrence patterns. The later analysis used no new phenotypic data to find candidate immune exposures, relying instead on TCR beta sequences and their occurrence across donors. In an earlier analysis of 550 to 700 of the donors, high-throughput TCR beta sequencing was used to judge whether each TCR beta V gene segment behaved as functional or pseudogenic. Donor age, sex, ethnicity and CMV serostatus were compiled alongside the repertoire data. In a later genetic analysis, genome-wide SNP genotypes for 398 of the 666 donors were used, and that subset was treated as a discovery cohort. All discovery cohort repertoires had been generated on a single sequencing platform. HLA typing covered class I and class II loci at four-digit resolution. Typing coverage differed by locus: A, B, C, DRB1 and DQB1 were typed in roughly 620-640 donors, DQA1 in approximately 520, DPA1 in nearly 610, and DPB1 in 400 to 490. Because of strong linkage in the cohort, roughly five DR-DQ haplotypes were treated as single units for association and clustering. Among several hundred genotyped donors of the cohort, an average of around 220,000 unique TCR beta nucleotide sequences was sequenced per donor, of which 15% to 20% were non-productive. General study outcomes and caveats: Some IMGT-functional V segments, including TRBV6-2 and TRBV6-3, could not be distinguished by the 87-base-pair reads and were therefore excluded. Because counts were too low, about 15 rarely observed V segments, including chromosome 9 orphons, were left out of the earlier analysis of 500 to 750 of the donors. An association between a missense DCLRE1C variant and V-gene and J-gene trimming of TCR beta chains was found in a later genetic analysis and replicated in an independent cohort. The presence/absence analyses assumed that sequencing depth was roughly uniform across donors, and that assumption may not be true. Across donors, most TCR sequences were observed very rarely, whereas some public TCRs were present in many individuals. In a later analysis, several top co-occurrence clusters were reported to appear linked to parvovirus B19, influenza, CMV and Epstein-Barr virus. Specific HLA alleles were associated with roughly 17,000 TCR beta sequences at a false discovery rate of 0.05 in a later analysis. Because HLA typing was missing for some donors at each locus, association tests included only the typed subset. A further reported finding was that TCR beta sequences accurately predicted the HLA-A and HLA-B alleles for most subjects in the first cohort. In a later analysis, most CMV-associated TCR beta chains were found to appear HLA-restricted, with HLA associations seemingly driven largely by CMV exposure. The study gave a list of over 150 TCR beta chains associated with cytomegalovirus. For the cohort, immune exposure information was limited to CMV serostatus. Assigning TCR associations to individual alleles was difficult when HLA alleles, especially DR and DQ, strongly co-occurred. A cluster of highly shared sequence variants was judged likely to be a technical artifact of the sequencing pipeline. It was suggested by the authors that the approach could potentially be generalized to other disease states and immunological phenotypes. A later analysis found that HLA-associated TCR beta chains were more clonally expanded and had lower generation probabilities than equally common non-associated chains. According to a later genetic analysis, donors in an Asian-associated ancestry cluster had fewer N-insertions in productive TCRs than the approximately 670-donor mean. A later analysis found that TCR association rates varied across HLA loci, with DRB1 alleles showing the most associated TCRs and HLA-C alleles the fewest. In an earlier analysis of around 500 of the donors, most TCR beta V segments appeared in productive rearrangements about 90% or about 30% of the time, broadly matching IMGT annotations. Cytomegalovirus status was reported to be diagnosed by the classifier with high specificity and sensitivity in both the original and validation cohorts. Three of the identified cytomegalovirus-associated TCR beta chains were confirmed in vitro to be specific for cytomegalovirus antigens. Correlated functional status among segregating V segments might be attributable to linkage disequilibrium, but an unknown experimental factor could not be ruled out. In this cohort, only TCR beta chains were sequenced, and detectable features were limited by the absence of alpha or paired-chain data.

The protocol used for the library was the immunoSEQ multiplex PCR assay. For the multiplex PCR, a mixture combining 60 forward primers for TCR Vbeta segments and 13 reverse primers for TCR Jbeta segments was used. The CDR3 region of rearranged TCR beta genes was amplified from genomic DNA with a multiplex PCR assay. The amplified TCR beta libraries were sequenced on the Illumina HiSeq System as 87-base-pair reads. In the source study's methods: In a later analysis, tens of millions of unique TCR beta chains were counted across the 650 to 700 repertoires, and around 11 million of these chains were shared by at least two donors. A nearest-neighbor algorithm error-corrected the raw reads and collapsed the reads into unique sequences, merging closely related sequences to remove PCR and sequencing errors. V, D and J gene segments were assigned by aligning CDR3 sequences to IMGT reference sequences. Each retained sequence needed at least a six-nucleotide match to both a V gene segment and a J gene segment. Rearrangements were classified as productive when the CDR3 lacked stop codons and remained in frame with V and J, and all other rearrangements were classified as non-productive. CDR3 was defined by IMGT convention, running from the second conserved V-encoded cysteine to the conserved J-encoded phenylalanine. Sequences without an unambiguous match to a single V gene segment were excluded from the earlier analysis of 450 to 650 of the donors. An earlier analysis of a few hundred of the donors called V segments functional above 56.7% productive rearrangements and segregating when the between-donor standard deviation exceeded 5%. To diagnose cytomegalovirus status from the catalog of TCR beta chain sequences, a statistical classification framework was built. In a later analysis, TCR nucleotide sequences were compared against IMGT/GENE-DB human TR gene sequences so that V and J genes could be assigned. In a later analysis, CDR3 sequences and most-parsimonious VDJ recombination scenarios were assigned using the TCRdist pipeline. In a later analysis, each TCR beta chain was defined by its CDR3 amino acid sequence together with its V-gene family, and reads lacking a unique V-gene family were excluded. As a way to deal with suspected cross-contamination and a sequencing artifact, a later analysis dropped 450 to 600 nucleotide sequences that were highly shared and had low generation probability. In a later analysis, a clonal expansion index was calculated for each public chain from normalized within-repertoire ranks of inferred template counts. In a later analysis, generation probabilities were computed with a VDJ recombination model fitted to out-of-frame rearrangements, and the resulting probabilities were checked against IGoR. Hypergeometric tests were used in a later analysis to score TCR-TCR, TCR-HLA and TCR-CMV co-occurrence, with a repertoire-size bias correction applied to the TCR pairs. False discovery rates were estimated in a later analysis by permuting HLA or CMV assignments 20 times. In a later analysis, co-occurring TCRs were grouped with DBSCAN, and TCRdist sequence similarity was added when clustering was performed within HLA-allele-positive subsets. Repertoires with fewer than 30,000 or more than 120,000 public chains, plus five repertoires with anomalous nucleotide sharing, were excluded from co-occurrence clustering. In TCRdb, the immuneACCESS table is reduced to in-frame sequences with V and J assigned. These tables do not hold every clone; where another copy was compared, an unresolved V gene accounts for under half, and the others remain unexplained. That table gives V, J and clone size, and the DNA gave D and trimming. The sample yields about 150,000 clones; around three fifths were counted once. Around 1.8% of the sample is in the top ten clones.

On this clone itself: Its recognized antigen is unknown. Base qualities are not provided; no much larger clone lies one nucleotide away.

The cohort consisted of hundreds of healthy bone marrow donors. All cohort members were sampled while nominally healthy, although unrecorded immune exposures were likely present. The donor tested CMV seronegative and was one of the 352 seronegative cohort members. A peripheral blood sample was provided by each donor, and peripheral blood mononuclear cells were used for TCR beta sequencing. Genomic DNA was extracted from the blood cell samples with the Qiagen DNeasy Blood Extraction Kit. V lost 8 bases and J lost 3 bases, and the count of bases not matched to a germline gene is 5. Per the germline V gene, SGHAT is the CDR1 and FQNNGV is the CDR2. From its cysteine to its phenylalanine, the CDR3 spans 14 amino acids. This entry keeps only the CDR3 DNA: 42 bases, framed from base 1.

The sample consisted of PBMCs. The sequence links TRBV11-2 to TRBJ2-1, with 9 bases in between that match TRBD2. This clonotype was sampled from a male donor in good health and CMV-seronegative. The sequence in DNA is TGTGCCAGCTTGCTAGCGGGGATCTACAATGAGCAGTTCTTC. The encoded protein is CASLLAGIYNEQFF.